This TCR beta chain came from a study of blood T cell repertoires in COVID-19. The CDR3 contains 15 residues. V lost 6 bases and J 7 bases, leaving 18 bases between the germline ends. Germline V gives CDR1 LGHDT, CDR2 YNNKEL (reference sequence). Produced via immunoSEQ multiplex PCR; TCRdb's table is partial and in-frame only. Of over 150,000 clones in the sample, about 79% are singletons; the top ten hold under 15%. The sequenced sample consisted of peripheral blood. V gene TRBV3-1 (or the pseudogene TRBV3-2) combines with J gene TRBJ1-4, with a weak D call TRBD1 (6 bases). The clonotype originates from a human donor in a cohort sampled during active COVID-19. The CDR3 bases are TGTGCCAGCAGTCCCCGGGGAGGGGGAGGTGAAAAACTGTTTTTT. Translating gives CASSPRGGGGEKLFF.